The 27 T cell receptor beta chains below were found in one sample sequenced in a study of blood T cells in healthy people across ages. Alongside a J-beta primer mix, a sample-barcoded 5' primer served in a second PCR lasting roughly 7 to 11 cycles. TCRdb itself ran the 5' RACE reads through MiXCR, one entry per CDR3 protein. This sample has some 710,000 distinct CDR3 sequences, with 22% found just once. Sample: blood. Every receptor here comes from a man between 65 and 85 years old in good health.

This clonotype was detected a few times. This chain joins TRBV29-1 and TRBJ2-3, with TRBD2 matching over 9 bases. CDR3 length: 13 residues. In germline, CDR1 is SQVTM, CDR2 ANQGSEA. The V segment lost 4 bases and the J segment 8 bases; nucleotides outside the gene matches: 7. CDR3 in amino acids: CSVVVSGRGTQYF. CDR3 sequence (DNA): TGCAGCGTTGTCGTTAGCGGGAGAGGTACGCAGTATTTT.

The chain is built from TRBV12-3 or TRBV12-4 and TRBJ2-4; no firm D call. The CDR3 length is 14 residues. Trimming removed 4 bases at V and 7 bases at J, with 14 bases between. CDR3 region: CASSSLPVGNIQYF. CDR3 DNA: TGTGCCAGCAGTTCCCTCCCAGTGGGGAACATTCAGTACTTC.

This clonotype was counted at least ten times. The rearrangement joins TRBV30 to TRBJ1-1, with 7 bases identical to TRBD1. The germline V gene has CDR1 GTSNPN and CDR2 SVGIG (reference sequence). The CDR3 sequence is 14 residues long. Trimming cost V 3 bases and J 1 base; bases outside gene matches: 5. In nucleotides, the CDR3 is TGTGCCTGGAGGGGGGACAGATCGAACACTGAAGCTTTCTTT. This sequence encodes CAWRGDRSNTEAFF. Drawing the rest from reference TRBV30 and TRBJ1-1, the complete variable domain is SQTIHQWPATLVQPVGSPLSLECTVEGTSNPNLYWYRQAAGRGLQLLFYSVGIGQISSEVPQNLSASRPQDRQFILSSKKLLLSDSGFYLCAWRGDRSNTEAFFGQGTRLTVV.

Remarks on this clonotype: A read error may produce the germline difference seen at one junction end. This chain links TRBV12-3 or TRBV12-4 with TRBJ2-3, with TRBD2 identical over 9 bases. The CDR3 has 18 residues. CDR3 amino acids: CASSPTLGAGGGTDAQYF. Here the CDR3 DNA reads TGTGCCAGCAGTCCGACCCTTGGAGCGGGAGGTGGCACAGATGCGCAGTATTTT.

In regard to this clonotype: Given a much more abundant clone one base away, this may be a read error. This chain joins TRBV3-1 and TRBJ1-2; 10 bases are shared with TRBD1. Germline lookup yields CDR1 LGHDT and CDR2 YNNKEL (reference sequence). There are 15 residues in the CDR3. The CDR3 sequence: CAGSLGQGANYGYTF. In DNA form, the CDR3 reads TGTGCCGGCAGCCTCGGACAGGGGGCTAACTATGGCTACACCTTC.

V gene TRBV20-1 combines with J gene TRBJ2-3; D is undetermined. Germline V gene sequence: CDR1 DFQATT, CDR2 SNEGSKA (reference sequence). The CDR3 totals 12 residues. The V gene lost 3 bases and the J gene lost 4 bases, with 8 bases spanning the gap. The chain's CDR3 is CSARQSADTQYF. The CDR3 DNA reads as TGCAGTGCTAGGCAATCGGCAGATACGCAGTATTTT.

The CDR3 loop reads CASSPSELGEQFF. CDR3 in DNA: TGTGCCAGCAGTCCCTCCGAGTTAGGCGAGCAGTTCTTC. J is TRBJ2-1 and V is TRBV12-3 or TRBV12-4; no definite D call. V was clipped by 5 bases and J by 10 bases, with 15 bases between them. CDR3 size: 13 residues.

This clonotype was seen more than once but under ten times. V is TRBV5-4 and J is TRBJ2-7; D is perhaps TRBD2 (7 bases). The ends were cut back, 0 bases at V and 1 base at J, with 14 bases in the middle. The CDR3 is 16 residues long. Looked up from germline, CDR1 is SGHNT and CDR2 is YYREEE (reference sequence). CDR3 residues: CASSLEAEGGSYEQYV. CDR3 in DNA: TGTGCCAGCAGCTTGGAGGCGGAGGGGGGGTCCTACGAGCAGTACGTC.

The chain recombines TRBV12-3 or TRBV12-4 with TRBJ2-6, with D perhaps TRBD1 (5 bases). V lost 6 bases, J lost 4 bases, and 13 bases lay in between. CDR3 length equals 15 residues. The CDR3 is CASSYQGFGANVLTF. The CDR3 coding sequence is TGTGCCAGCAGCTATCAGGGTTTCGGGGCCAACGTCCTGACTTTC.

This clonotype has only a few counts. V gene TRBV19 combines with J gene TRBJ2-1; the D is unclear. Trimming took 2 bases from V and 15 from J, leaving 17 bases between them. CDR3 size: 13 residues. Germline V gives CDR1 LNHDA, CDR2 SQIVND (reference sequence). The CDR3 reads CASSIPPLAVMFF. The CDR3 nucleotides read TGTGCCAGTAGTATACCCCCCCTCGCGGTAATGTTCTTC.

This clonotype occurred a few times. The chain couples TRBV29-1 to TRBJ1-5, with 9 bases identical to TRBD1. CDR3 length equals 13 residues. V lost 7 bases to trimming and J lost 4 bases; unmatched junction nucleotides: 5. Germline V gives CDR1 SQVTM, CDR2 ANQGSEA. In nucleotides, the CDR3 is TGCAGCGCCCGACAGGGGGGAAATCAGCCCCAGCATTTT. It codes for CSARQGGNQPQHF.

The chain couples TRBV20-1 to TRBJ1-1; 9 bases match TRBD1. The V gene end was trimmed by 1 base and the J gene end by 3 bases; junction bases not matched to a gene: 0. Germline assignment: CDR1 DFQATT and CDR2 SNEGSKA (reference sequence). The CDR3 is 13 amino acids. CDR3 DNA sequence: TGCAGTGCTAGAGGGGACAGGGACACTGAAGCTTTCTTT. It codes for CSARGDRDTEAFF.

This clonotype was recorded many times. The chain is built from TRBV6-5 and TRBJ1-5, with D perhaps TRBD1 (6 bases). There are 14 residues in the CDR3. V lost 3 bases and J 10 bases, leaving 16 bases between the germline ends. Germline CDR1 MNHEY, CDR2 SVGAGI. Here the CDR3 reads CASSYAGAPAPQHF. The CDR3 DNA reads TGTGCCAGCAGTTATGCGGGGGCCCCGGCACCCCAGCATTTT.

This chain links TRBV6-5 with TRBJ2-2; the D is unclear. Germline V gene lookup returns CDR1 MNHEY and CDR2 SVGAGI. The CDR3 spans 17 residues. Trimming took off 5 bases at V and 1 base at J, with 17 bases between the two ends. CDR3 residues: CASSLKRGPKNTGELFF. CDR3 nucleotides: TGTGCCAGCAGTCTCAAGAGAGGACCGAAGAACACCGGGGAGCTGTTTTTT.

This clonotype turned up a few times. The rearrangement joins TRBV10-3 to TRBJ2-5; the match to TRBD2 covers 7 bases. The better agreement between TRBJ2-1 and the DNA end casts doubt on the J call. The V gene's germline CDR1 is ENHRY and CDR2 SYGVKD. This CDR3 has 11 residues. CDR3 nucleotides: TGTGCCATCGGGGGGGGCAATGAGCAGTTCTTC. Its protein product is CAIGGGNEQFF.

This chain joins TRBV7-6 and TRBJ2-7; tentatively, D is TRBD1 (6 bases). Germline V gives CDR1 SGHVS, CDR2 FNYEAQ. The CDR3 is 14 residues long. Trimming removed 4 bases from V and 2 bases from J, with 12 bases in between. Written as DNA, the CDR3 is TGTGCCAGCAGCTCCCCGGACAGTACCTACGAGCAGTACTTC. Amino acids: CASSSPDSTYEQYF. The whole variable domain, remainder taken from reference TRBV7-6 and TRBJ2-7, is GAGVSQSPRYKVTKRGQDVALRCDPISGHVSLYWYRQALGQGPEFLTYFNYEAQQDKSGLPNDRFSAERPEGSISTLTIQRTEQRDSAMYRCASSSPDSTYEQYFGPGTRLTVT.

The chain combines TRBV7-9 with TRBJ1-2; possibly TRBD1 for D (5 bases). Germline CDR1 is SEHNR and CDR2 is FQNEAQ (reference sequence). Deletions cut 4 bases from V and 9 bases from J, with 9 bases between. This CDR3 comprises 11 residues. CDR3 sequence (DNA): TGTGCCAGCAGCTCAAGGGGTAGCTACACCTTC. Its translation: CASSSRGSYTF. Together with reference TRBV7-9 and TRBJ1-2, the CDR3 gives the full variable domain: DTGVSQNPRHKITKRGQNVTFRCDPISEHNRLYWYRQTLGQGPEFLTYFQNEAQLEKSRLLSDRFSAERPKGSFSTLEIQRTEQGDSAMYLCASSSRGSYTFGSGTRLTVV.

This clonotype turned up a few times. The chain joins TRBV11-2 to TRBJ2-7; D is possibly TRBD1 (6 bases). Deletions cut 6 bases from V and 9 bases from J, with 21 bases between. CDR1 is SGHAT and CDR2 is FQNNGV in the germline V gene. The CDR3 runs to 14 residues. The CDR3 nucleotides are TGTGCCAGCAGGATGCGACAGGCCACGGCACGGCAGTACTTC. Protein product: CASRMRQATARQYF. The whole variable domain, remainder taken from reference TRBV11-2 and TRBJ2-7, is EAGVAQSPRYKIIEKRQSVAFWCNPISGHATLYWYQQILGQGPKLLIQFQNNGVVDDSQLPKDRFSAERLKGVDSTLKIQPAKLEDSAVYLCASRMRQATARQYFGPGTRLTVT.

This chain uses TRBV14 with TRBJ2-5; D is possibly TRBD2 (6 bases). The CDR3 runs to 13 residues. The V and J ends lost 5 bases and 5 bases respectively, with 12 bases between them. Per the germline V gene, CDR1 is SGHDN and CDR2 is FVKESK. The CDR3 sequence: CASSYRLVETQYF. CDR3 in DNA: TGTGCCAGCAGCTATCGACTAGTGGAGACCCAGTACTTC.

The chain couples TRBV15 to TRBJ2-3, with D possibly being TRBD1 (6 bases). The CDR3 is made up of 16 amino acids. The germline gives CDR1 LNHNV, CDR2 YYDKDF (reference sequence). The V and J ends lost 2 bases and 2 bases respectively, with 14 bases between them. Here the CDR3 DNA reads TGTGCCACCAGCAGACGGGGACAACCTCTCACAGATACGCAGTATTTT. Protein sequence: CATSRRGQPLTDTQYF.

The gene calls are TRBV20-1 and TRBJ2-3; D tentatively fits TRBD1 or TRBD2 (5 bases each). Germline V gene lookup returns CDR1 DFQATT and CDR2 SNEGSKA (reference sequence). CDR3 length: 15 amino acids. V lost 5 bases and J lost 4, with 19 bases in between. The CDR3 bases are TGCAGTGCTCACTTAACGGGACGGTCCCCAGATACGCAGTATTTT. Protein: CSAHLTGRSPDTQYF.

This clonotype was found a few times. CDR3 in DNA: TGTGCCAGCACGTTAGCGGGGGTGCACAATGAGCAGTTCTTC. This encodes CASTLAGVHNEQFF. The V call is TRBV7-9, the J call TRBJ2-1; 9 positions agree with TRBD2. Germline values: CDR1 SEHNR, CDR2 FQNEAQ (reference sequence). Germline trimming cut 7 bases from V and 5 bases from J; bases unmatched to any gene: 6. The CDR3 totals 14 residues.

This chain's CDR3 is CASSLETGGNTEAFF. In DNA, the CDR3 is TGCGCCAGCAGCTTGGAGACAGGGGGGAACACTGAAGCTTTCTTT. This chain joins TRBV5-1 and TRBJ1-1; 9 bases align to TRBD1. Germline-derived CDR1 and CDR2 are SGHRS and YFSETQ. V was clipped by 0 bases and J by 1 base; unmatched bases: 1. The CDR3 length is 15 residues.

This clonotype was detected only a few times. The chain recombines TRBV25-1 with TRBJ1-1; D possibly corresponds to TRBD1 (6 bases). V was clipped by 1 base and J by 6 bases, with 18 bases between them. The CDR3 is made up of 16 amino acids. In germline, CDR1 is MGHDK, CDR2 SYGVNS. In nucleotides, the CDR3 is TGTGCCAGCAGTGAATCCTGGGGGAGGGGGAGGGCTGAAGCTTTCTTT. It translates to CASSESWGRGRAEAFF.

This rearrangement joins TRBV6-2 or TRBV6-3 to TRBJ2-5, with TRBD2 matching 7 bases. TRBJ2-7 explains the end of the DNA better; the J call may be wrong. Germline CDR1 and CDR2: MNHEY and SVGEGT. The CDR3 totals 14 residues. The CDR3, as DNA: TGTGCCAGCAGTGCTCGCGGGAGTCTGCGCGAGCAGTACGTC. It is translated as CASSARGSLREQYV.

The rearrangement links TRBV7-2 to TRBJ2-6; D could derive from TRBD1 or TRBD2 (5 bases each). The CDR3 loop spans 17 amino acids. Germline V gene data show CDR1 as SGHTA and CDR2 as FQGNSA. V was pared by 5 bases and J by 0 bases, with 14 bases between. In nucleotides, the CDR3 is TGTGCCAGCAGCCCTGTTTCCGGGACCTCTGGGGCCAACGTCCTGACTTTC. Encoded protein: CASSPVSGTSGANVLTF.

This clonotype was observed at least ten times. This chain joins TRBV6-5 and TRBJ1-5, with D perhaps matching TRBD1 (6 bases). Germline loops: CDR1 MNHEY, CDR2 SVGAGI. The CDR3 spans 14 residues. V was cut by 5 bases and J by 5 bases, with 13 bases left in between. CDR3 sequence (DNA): TGTGCCAGCAGTAGAGACAGGACTCATCAGCCCCAGCATTTT. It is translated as CASSRDRTHQPQHF.